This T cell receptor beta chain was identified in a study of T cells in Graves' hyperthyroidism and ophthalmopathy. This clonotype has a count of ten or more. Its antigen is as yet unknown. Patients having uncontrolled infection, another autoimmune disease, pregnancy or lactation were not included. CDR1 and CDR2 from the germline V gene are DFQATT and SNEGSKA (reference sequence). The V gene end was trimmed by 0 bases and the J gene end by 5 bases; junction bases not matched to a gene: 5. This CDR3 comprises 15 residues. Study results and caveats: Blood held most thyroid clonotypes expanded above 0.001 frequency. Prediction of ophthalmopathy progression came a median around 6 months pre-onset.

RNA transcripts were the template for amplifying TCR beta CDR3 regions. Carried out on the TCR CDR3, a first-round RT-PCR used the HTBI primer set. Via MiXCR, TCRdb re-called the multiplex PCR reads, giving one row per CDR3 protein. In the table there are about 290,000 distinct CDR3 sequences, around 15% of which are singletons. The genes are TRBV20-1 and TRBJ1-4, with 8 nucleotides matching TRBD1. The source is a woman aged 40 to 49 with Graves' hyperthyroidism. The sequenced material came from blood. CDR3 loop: CSARDQGTGNEKLFF. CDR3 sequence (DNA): TGCAGTGCTAGAGATCAGGGGACAGGAAATGAAAAACTGTTTTTT.